This T cell receptor beta chain was recovered during a study of cytomegalovirus exposure and HLA in healthy donors. Trimming stripped 0 bases from V and 3 bases from J, with 6 bases between. The CDR3 is made up of 14 amino acids. The germline CDR1 and CDR2 sequences are PRHDT and FYEKMQ (reference sequence). This clone showed up just once. Its target is not known. Points from the study as a whole: Because they were indistinguishable, some V segments, including TRBV6-2 and TRBV6-3, were excluded. Fewer than 20,000 TCR beta sequences were associated with HLA alleles at 0.05 false discovery rate in a later analysis. Several of the most significant clusters appeared, in a later analysis, to be linked to common viral pathogens.

The PCR had 60 Vbeta and 13 Jbeta primers. Only in-frame clones appear in the TCRdb table, and some are missing; sequencing was by immunoSEQ multiplex PCR. Of about 120,000 clones detected, 75% to 85% appear once; the ten largest clones hold more than 1.5%. V gene TRBV13 combines with J gene TRBJ2-1, with D hard to call. Sequencing was carried out using PBMCs. The clonotype comes from a man between 40 and 49 years old in good health and CMV-seronegative. The CDR3 DNA is TGTGCCAGCAGCTTAGGGGCAGGCTACAATGAGCAGTTCTTC. As protein: CASSLGAGYNEQFF. Together with reference TRBV13 and TRBJ2-1, the CDR3 gives the full variable domain: AAGVIQSPRHLIKEKRETATLKCYPIPRHDTVYWYQQGPGQDPQFLISFYEKMQSDKGSIPDRFSAQQFSDYHSELNMSSLELGDSALYFCASSLGAGYNEQFFGPGTRLTVL.